The source of this T cell receptor beta chain is a study of cytomegalovirus exposure and HLA in healthy donors. Study in general: The early release's HLA-typed donors yielded approximately 81 million unique TCRs.

Regarding donors, all were healthy bone marrow donors. With 60 Vbeta and 13 Jbeta primers, the PCR was carried out. The data were produced by immunoSEQ multiplex PCR, yet TCRdb's version contains in-frame clones alone and is incomplete. In the table there are 100,000 to 150,000 clones, approximately 80% of which are singletons. This CDR3 spans 14 amino acids. The ends were cut back, 3 bases at V and 1 base at J, with 9 bases in the middle. CDR1 and CDR2 from the germline V gene are SGHTA and FQGTGA. The sequencing sample was made of PBMCs. V and J are TRBV7-3 and TRBJ1-1; possibly TRBD1 for D (6 bases). This TCR was sampled from a woman between 40 and 55 years old in good health and CMV-seronegative. In DNA form, the CDR3 reads TGTGCCAGCAGCTTGACAGGTCCGAACACTGAAGCTTTCTTT. This sequence encodes CASSLTGPNTEAFF. Full variable domain (rest looked up from reference TRBV7-3 and TRBJ1-1): GAGVSQTPSNKVTEKGKYVELRCDPISGHTALYWYRQSLGQGPEFLIYFQGTGAADDSGLPNDRFFAVRPEGSVSTLKIQRTERGDSAVYLCASSLTGPNTEAFFGQGTRLTVV.